This entry describes one T cell receptor beta chain. As yet, its antigen is unknown. A second 7 to 11 cycle PCR used barcoded and J-beta primers. A 12-random-nucleotide template-switch adaptor tagged each cDNA molecule. One entry per CDR3 protein, called by TCRdb with MiXCR from the 5' RACE reads. The sample carries about 770,000 distinct CDR3 sequences, around two fifths recorded once. The sample comes from a study of blood T cells in healthy people across ages. Study results and limitations: Significant beta diversity loss was already apparent by age about 42, declining roughly linearly.

The CDR3 is made up of 15 amino acids. PBMCs were isolated at a quantity of at least 6 million per sample. Extracted total RNA amounted to at least 5 micrograms for each sample. The chain is built from TRBV12-3 or TRBV12-4 and TRBJ2-4; 7 bases are a match to TRBD1. The DNA end is a closer match to TRBJ2-5, so the J assignment may be wrong. Sequences were obtained from blood. This clonotype originated in a man in his sixties in good health. The CDR3 is CASTHADRVGETQYF. CDR3 DNA sequence: TGTGCCAGCACTCACGCCGACAGGGTTGGGGAGACCCAGTACTTC.